This TCR beta chain was sequenced for a study of molecular identifiers for immune sequencing clone quantification. Study-wide results and caveats: Whereas naive cells kept under 1% of molecules in clones above 20 RNA copies, such clones held over 98% in effectors. Identical barcode-sharing TCR molecules could lead to underestimated sizes for highly expanded clones.

CD8+CD4-CCR7+CD45RA+ cells were sorted as naive CD8 T cells. CDR3 length: 17 amino acids. Germline V CDR1 and CDR2: SGHNT, YENEEA. V was pared by 4 bases and J by 2 bases, with 9 bases of the junction left unmatched. TCRdb processed the PCR reads anew with MiXCR; each CDR3 protein has one entry. The sample holds about 630,000 distinct CDR3 sequences; about 25% are singletons and the top ten take around 0.78%. This clonotype was found a few times. Its antigen is unidentified. This TCR came from a human donor in good health. Some libraries in this study had Jurkat cell RNA spiked in. The chain employs TRBV11-3 and TRBJ2-3; TRBD1 agrees at 10 bases. Sequenced material: naive CD8+ T cells from blood, with Jurkat cell RNA spiked in. Described subset: FACS-sorted CD8+CD4-CCR7+CD45RA+ naive T cells. The CDR3 sequence: CASSSSRTGGNTDTQYF. In DNA, the CDR3 is TGTGCCAGCAGCTCCTCACGGACAGGGGGTAACACAGATACGCAGTATTTT.